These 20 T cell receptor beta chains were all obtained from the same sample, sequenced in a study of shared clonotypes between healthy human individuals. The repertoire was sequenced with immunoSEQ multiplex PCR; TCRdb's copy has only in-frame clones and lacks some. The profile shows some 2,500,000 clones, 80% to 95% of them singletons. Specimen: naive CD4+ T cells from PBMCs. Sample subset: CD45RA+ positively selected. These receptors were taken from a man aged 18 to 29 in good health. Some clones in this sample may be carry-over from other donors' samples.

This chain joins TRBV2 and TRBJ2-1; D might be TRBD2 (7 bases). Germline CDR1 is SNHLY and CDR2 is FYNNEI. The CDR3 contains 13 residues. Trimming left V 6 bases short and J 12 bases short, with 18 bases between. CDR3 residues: CASSRTESGGQFF. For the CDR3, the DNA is TGTGCCAGCAGCCGGACAGAATCGGGGGGGCAGTTCTTC.

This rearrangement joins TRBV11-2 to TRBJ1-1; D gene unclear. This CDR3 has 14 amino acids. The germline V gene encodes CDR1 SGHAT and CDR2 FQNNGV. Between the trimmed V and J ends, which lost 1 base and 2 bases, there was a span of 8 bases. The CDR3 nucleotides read TGTGCCAGCAGCTTAGTGGGGTTCAACACTGAAGCTTTCTTT. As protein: CASSLVGFNTEAFF.

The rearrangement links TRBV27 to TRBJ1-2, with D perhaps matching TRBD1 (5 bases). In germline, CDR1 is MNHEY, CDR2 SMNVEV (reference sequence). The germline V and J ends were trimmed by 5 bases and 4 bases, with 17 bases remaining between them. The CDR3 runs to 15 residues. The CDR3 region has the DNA TGTGCCAGCAGTCCCCGTGGCAGGGCCTTCTATGGCTACACCTTC. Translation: CASSPRGRAFYGYTF.

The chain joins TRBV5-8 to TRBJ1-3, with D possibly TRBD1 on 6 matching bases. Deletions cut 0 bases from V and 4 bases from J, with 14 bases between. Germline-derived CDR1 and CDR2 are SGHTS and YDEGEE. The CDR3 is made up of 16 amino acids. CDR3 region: CASSLVGGRGGNTIYF. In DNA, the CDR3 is TGTGCCAGCAGCTTGGTAGGGGGGCGAGGCGGAAACACCATATATTTT.

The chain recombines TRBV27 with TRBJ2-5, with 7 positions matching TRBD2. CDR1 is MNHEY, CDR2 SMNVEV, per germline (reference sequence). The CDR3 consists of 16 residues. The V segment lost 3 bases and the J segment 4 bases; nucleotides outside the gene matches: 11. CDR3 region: CASSFKASGGVETQYF. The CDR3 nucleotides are TGTGCCAGCAGTTTCAAGGCTAGCGGCGGGGTAGAGACCCAGTACTTC.

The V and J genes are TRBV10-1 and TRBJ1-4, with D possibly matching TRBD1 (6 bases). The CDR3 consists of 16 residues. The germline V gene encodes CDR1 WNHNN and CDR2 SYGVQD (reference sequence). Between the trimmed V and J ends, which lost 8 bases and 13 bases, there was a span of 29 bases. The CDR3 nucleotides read TGCGCCAGCGGAGGGCCCAAGGGGGAGGCTGGTCAAGGACTGTTTTTT. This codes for CASGGPKGEAGQGLFF.

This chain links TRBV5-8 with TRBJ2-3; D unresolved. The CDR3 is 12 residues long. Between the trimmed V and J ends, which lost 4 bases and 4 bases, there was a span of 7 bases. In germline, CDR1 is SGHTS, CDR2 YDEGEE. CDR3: CASSGRPDTQYF. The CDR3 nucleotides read TGTGCCAGCAGCGGACGGCCAGATACGCAGTATTTT.

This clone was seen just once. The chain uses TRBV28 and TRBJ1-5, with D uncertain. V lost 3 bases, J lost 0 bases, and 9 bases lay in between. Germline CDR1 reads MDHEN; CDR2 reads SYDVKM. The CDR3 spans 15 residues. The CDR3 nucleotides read TGTGCCAGCAGTTTCTTGGCCCATAGCAATCAGCCCCAGCATTTT. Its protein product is CASSFLAHSNQPQHF.

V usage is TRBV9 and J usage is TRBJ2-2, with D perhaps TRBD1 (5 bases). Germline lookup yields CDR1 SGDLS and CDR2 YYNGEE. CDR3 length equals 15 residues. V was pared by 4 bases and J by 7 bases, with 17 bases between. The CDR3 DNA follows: TGTGCCAGCAGCCCCCGTGGGGCAGAGAACGGGGAGCTGTTTTTT. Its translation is CASSPRGAENGELFF.

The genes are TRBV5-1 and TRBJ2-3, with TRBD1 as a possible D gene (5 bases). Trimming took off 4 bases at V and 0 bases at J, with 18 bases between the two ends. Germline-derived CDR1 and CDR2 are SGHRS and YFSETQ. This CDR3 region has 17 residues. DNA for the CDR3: TGCGCCAGCAGCAAAAGGAAACAGGCGGATAGCACAGATACGCAGTATTTT. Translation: CASSKRKQADSTDTQYF.

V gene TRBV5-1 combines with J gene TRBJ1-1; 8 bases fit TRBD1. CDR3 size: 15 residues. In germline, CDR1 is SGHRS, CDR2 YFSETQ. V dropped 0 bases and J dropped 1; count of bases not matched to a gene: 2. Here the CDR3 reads CASSLGDRTNTEAFF. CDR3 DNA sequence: TGCGCCAGCAGCTTGGGGGACAGGACGAACACTGAAGCTTTCTTT.

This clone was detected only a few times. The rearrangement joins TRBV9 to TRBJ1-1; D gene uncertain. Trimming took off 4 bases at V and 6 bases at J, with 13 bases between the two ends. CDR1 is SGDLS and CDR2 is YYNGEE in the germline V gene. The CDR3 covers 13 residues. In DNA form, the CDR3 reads TGTGCCAGCAGCCCCCCTGGGCTGTCTGAAGCTTTCTTT. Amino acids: CASSPPGLSEAFF.

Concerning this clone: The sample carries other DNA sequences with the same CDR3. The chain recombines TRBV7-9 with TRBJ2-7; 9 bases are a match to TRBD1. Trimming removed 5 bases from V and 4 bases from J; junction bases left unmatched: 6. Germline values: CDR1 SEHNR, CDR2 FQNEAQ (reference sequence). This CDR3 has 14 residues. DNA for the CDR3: TGTGCCAGCAGCCTGGGACAGGGTGGATACGAGCAGTACTTC. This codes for CASSLGQGGYEQYF.

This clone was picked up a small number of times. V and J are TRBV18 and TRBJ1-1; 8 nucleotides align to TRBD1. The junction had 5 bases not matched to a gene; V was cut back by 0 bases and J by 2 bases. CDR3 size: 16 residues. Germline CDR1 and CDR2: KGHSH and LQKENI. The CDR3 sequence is CASSPPAGGLNTEAFF. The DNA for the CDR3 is TGTGCCAGCTCACCACCCGCAGGGGGCCTTAACACTGAAGCTTTCTTT. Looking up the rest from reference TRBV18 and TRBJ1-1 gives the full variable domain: NAGVMQNPRHLVRRRGQEARLRCSPMKGHSHVYWYRQLPEEGLKFMVYLQKENIIDESGMPKERFSAEFPKEGPSILRIQQVVRGDSAAYFCASSPPAGGLNTEAFFGQGTRLTVV.

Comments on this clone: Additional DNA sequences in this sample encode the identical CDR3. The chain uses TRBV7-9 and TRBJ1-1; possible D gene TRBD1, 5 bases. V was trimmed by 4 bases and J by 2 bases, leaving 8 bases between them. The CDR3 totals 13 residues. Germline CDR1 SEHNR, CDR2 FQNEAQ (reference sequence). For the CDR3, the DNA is TGTGCCAGCAGCTCACAGGTTAACACTGAAGCTTTCTTT. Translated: CASSSQVNTEAFF.

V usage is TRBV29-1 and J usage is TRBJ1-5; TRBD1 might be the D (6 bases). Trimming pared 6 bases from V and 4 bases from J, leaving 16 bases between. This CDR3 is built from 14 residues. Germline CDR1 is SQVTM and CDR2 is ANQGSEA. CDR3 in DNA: TGCAGCGTCTCTTACGGACAGAAAAATCAGCCCCAGCATTTT. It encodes CSVSYGQKNQPQHF. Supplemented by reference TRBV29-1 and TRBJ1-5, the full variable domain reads SAVISQKPSRDICQRGTSLTIQCQVDSQVTMMFWYRQQPGQSLTLIATANQGSEATYESGFVIDKFPISRPNLTFSTLTVSNMSPEDSSIYLCSVSYGQKNQPQHFGDGTRLSIL.

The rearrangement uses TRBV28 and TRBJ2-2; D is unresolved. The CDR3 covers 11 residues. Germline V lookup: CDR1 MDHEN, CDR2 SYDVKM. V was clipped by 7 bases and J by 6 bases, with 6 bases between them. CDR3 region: CASTSPGELFF. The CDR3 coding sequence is TGTGCCAGCACCTCCCCCGGGGAGCTGTTTTTT.

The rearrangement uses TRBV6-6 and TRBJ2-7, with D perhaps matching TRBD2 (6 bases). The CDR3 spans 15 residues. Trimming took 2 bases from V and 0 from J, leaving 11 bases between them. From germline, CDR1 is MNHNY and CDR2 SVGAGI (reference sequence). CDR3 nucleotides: TGTGCCAGCAGTTACGGAGGGACCAACTCCTACGAGCAGTACTTC. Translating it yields CASSYGGTNSYEQYF.

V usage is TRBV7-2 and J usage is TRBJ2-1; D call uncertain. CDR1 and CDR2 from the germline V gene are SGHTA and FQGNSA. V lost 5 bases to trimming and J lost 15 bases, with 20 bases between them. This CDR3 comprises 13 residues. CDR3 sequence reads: CASSPNTGLTSFF. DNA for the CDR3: TGTGCCAGCAGCCCAAACACCGGGCTCACTTCGTTCTTC.

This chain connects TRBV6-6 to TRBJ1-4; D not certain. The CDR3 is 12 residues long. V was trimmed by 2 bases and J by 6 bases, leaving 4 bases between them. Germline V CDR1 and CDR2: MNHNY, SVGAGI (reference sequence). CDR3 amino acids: CASSYRDEKLFF. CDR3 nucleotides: TGTGCCAGCAGTTACAGGGATGAAAAACTGTTTTTT.